This TCR beta chain was sequenced for a study of cytomegalovirus exposure and HLA in healthy donors. Profiled with immunoSEQ multiplex PCR; TCRdb holds only in-frame clones, not every one. The table includes tens of thousands of clones, around 94% detected once. Regarding the study as a whole: Researchers catalogued approximately 170 TCR beta chains as cytomegalovirus-associated. Rarity held for most TCR sequences, but there were some public TCRs that occurred in many donors. Subsequent analysis of the 95 to 150 validation repertoires found a tendency for first-cohort TCR clusters to co-occur.

Turning to this clone: The target antigen is unknown.

This CDR3 region has 15 residues. J lost 1 base, V lost 0 bases, and 1 base had no gene match. Per the germline V gene, CDR1 is MDHEN and CDR2 is SYDVKM. This chain uses TRBV28 with TRBJ2-5; 8 bases map to TRBD2. The sample taken for sequencing was PBMCs. The receptor's source is a young man in good health and CMV-seronegative. This CDR3 is CASSLWLAGQETQYF. CDR3 nucleotides: TGTGCCAGCAGTTTATGGCTAGCGGGCCAAGAGACCCAGTACTTC.